The next 17 T cell receptor beta chains were all read from a single sample in a study of T cells in localized non-small cell lung cancer. Here immunoSEQ multiplex PCR was the method, and the copy in TCRdb shows in-frame clones only, minus some. The sample holds tens of thousands of clones, roughly 87% seen once. The sample was peripheral blood, taken before any cancer treatment. These receptors all stem from a man aged 35 to 70 with stage I squamous cell lung carcinoma.

The chain uses TRBV29-1 and TRBJ1-2; possible D gene TRBD1, 6 bases. The V gene lost 2 bases and the J gene lost 2 bases, with 9 bases spanning the gap. The CDR3 sequence is 13 residues long. The germline V gene encodes CDR1 SQVTM and CDR2 ANQGSEA. DNA of the CDR3: TGCAGCGTTGAACAGGGGACCAACTATGGCTACACCTTC. Its translation is CSVEQGTNYGYTF.

This clone came up a few times. The rearrangement joins TRBV2 to TRBJ1-1; D not resolved. V gave up 6 bases and J gave up 0 bases, with 8 bases separating them. The CDR3 is made up of 13 amino acids. Germline-derived CDR1 and CDR2 are SNHLY and FYNNEI. CDR3 sequence: CASRVTLNTEAFF. The CDR3 DNA reads as TGTGCCAGCAGGGTCACACTGAACACTGAAGCTTTCTTT.

The V gene is TRBV7-2, the J gene TRBJ1-1; D uncertain. The CDR3 contains 13 residues. Trimming took 5 bases from V and 4 from J, leaving 11 bases between them. Germline CDR1 is SGHTA and CDR2 is FQGNSA. This CDR3 reads CASSTRAPTEAFF. CDR3 nucleotide sequence: TGTGCCAGCAGCACTAGGGCCCCCACTGAAGCTTTCTTT.

The CDR3 here is CASSLGQGGEKLFF. The CDR3 DNA follows: TGTGCCAGCAGCTTAGGACAGGGAGGTGAAAAACTGTTTTTT. The rearrangement uses TRBV9 and TRBJ1-4; TRBD1 agrees at 8 bases. The V and J ends lost 4 bases and 7 bases, in that order; junction bases with no gene match: 6. CDR1 is SGDLS and CDR2 is YYNGEE in the germline V gene. This CDR3 contains 14 residues.

This chain's CDR3 is CASSSDNNYGYTF. CDR3 nucleotide sequence: TGTGCCAGCAGCTCCGACAATAACTATGGCTACACCTTC. V and J are TRBV7-2 and TRBJ1-2; D uncertain. CDR1 SGHTA and CDR2 FQGNSA come from the germline V gene. The V end lost 4 bases, the J end lost 1 base, and 7 bases lay between the germline ends. The CDR3 length is 13 residues.

The chain couples TRBV9 to TRBJ1-4; 9 nucleotides align to TRBD1. The CDR3 is 14 amino acids. V lost 4 bases to trimming and J lost 8 bases; unmatched junction nucleotides: 6. From germline, CDR1 is SGDLS and CDR2 YYNGEE. CDR3 bases: TGTGCCAGCAGCCTACAGGGGGCGAGGGAAAAACTGTTTTTT. Protein product: CASSLQGAREKLFF.

The chain joins TRBV5-1 to TRBJ1-2; the match to TRBD1 covers 10 bases. The CDR3 loop spans 17 amino acids. Germline trimming cut 7 bases from V and 4 bases from J; bases unmatched to any gene: 16. Per the germline V gene, CDR1 is SGHRS and CDR2 is YFSETQ. CDR3 DNA sequence: TGCGCCAGCGGCGTATCGGGACAGGGGTACTTAGGCTATGGCTACACCTTC. Protein product: CASGVSGQGYLGYGYTF.

This chain connects TRBV27 to TRBJ2-1; D not resolved. CDR1 is MNHEY, CDR2 SMNVEV, per germline (reference sequence). V shed 8 bases and J shed 0 bases, with 17 bases lying between them. This CDR3 comprises 16 residues. Written as DNA, the CDR3 is TGTGCCAGCGAACCTATTCACGAGCGCTCCTACAATGAGCAGTTCTTC. The encoded protein is CASEPIHERSYNEQFF.

J is TRBJ1-6 and V is TRBV7-2; D unclear. Between the trimmed V and J ends, which lost 3 bases and 8 bases, there was a span of 8 bases. Germline V gives CDR1 SGHTA, CDR2 FQGNSA. The CDR3 sequence is 13 residues long. The chain's CDR3 is CASSFGRDSPLHF. The CDR3 DNA reads TGTGCCAGCAGCTTCGGACGAGATTCACCCCTCCACTTT. Complete variable domain (other parts from reference TRBV7-2 and TRBJ1-6): GAGVSQSPSNKVTEKGKDVELRCDPISGHTALYWYRQSLGQGLEFLIYFQGNSAPDKSGLPSDRFSAERTGGSVSTLTIQRTQQEDSAVYLCASSFGRDSPLHFGNGTRLTVT.

The chain combines TRBV2 with TRBJ1-5; TRBD1 is a possible D gene (6 bases). The CDR3 runs to 16 residues. Germline V CDR1 and CDR2: SNHLY, FYNNEI. With 5 bases removed from V and 4 bases from J, the gap between germline ends came to 18 bases. CDR3 DNA: TGTGCCAGCAGTCGACTGGGGGGGGCAGGAAATCAGCCCCAGCATTTT. Protein: CASSRLGGAGNQPQHF.

The chain carries TRBV13 and TRBJ2-1, with TRBD2 matching 10 bases. The ends lost 5 bases at V and 0 bases at J; junction bases unmatched: 4. Germline assignment: CDR1 PRHDT and CDR2 FYEKMQ (reference sequence). CDR3 size: 16 residues. The CDR3 loop reads CASSPWTSGSYNEQFF. CDR3 DNA: TGTGCCAGCAGCCCATGGACTAGCGGCTCCTACAATGAGCAGTTCTTC.

The rearrangement uses TRBV6-5 and TRBJ2-7; D is perhaps TRBD2 (5 bases). The CDR3 length is 16 residues. Trimming took 4 bases from V and 1 from J, leaving 17 bases between them. Germline-derived CDR1 and CDR2 are MNHEY and SVGAGI. The CDR3, as DNA: TGTGCCAGCAGTTCCGGAGGTCTGGGAAAGTCCTACGAGCAGTACTTC. This gives the protein CASSSGGLGKSYEQYF.

This chain connects TRBV10-3 to TRBJ2-3, with D hard to call. This CDR3 comprises 12 residues. The germline V and J ends were trimmed by 3 bases and 1 base, with 2 bases remaining between them. Germline CDR1 reads ENHRY; CDR2 reads SYGVKD. The CDR3 bases are TGTGCCATCAGTGACGGCACAGATACGCAGTATTTT. Protein: CAISDGTDTQYF.

This chain links TRBV10-3 with TRBJ1-3; D remains ambiguous. The CDR3 has 14 residues. Germline CDR1 ENHRY, CDR2 SYGVKD. V lost 0 bases and J 3 bases, leaving 6 bases between the germline ends. The DNA of the CDR3 is TGTGCCATCAGTGAGTCGAGGGATGGAAACACCATATATTTT. Translated: CAISESRDGNTIYF.

V is TRBV11-2 and J is TRBJ1-1; no firm D call. V lost 5 bases to trimming and J lost 1 base, with 11 bases between them. The germline V gene encodes CDR1 SGHAT and CDR2 FQNNGV. The CDR3 runs to 14 residues. The CDR3 reads CASSALKTNTEAFF. In nucleotides, the CDR3 is TGTGCCAGCAGCGCCCTTAAAACGAACACTGAAGCTTTCTTT. Supplemented by reference TRBV11-2 and TRBJ1-1, the full variable domain reads EAGVAQSPRYKIIEKRQSVAFWCNPISGHATLYWYQQILGQGPKLLIQFQNNGVVDDSQLPKDRFSAERLKGVDSTLKIQPAKLEDSAVYLCASSALKTNTEAFFGQGTRLTVV.

The V call is TRBV27, the J call TRBJ1-5, with TRBD1 as a possible D gene (5 bases). V was pared by 1 base and J by 3 bases, with 10 bases between. Germline V lookup: CDR1 MNHEY, CDR2 SMNVEV (reference sequence). This CDR3 region has 15 residues. CDR3 amino acids: CASSLYGGLNQPQHF. The CDR3 coding sequence is TGTGCCAGCAGTTTATATGGGGGACTCAATCAGCCCCAGCATTTT.

V and J are TRBV5-1 and TRBJ2-3, with a tentative D call TRBD1 (5 bases). CDR1 and CDR2 (germline): SGHRS, YFSETQ. The CDR3 spans 14 residues. The germline V and J ends were trimmed by 1 base and 5 bases, with 11 bases remaining between them. Here the CDR3 reads CASSLQGSKDTQYF. In nucleotides, the CDR3 is TGCGCCAGCAGCTTGCAGGGTTCTAAAGATACGCAGTATTTT.